This TCR beta chain derives from a study of cytomegalovirus exposure and HLA in healthy donors. Whole-study context: Among the approximately 400 donors who were genotyped, about 86% fell in the genetic ancestry cluster that is associated with self-reported Caucasian donors. Findings and caveats of the study: Prediction of most subjects' HLA-A and HLA-B alleles by TCR beta sequences was reportedly accurate.

This clone appeared a few times. The antigen remains unidentified. Use of 60 Vbeta and 13 Jbeta primers characterized the PCR. This table comes from immunoSEQ multiplex PCR, and its TCRdb copy is limited to in-frame clones, with some not included. The sample yields some 120,000 clones, 72% seen once. The CDR3 runs to 17 residues. V shed 7 bases and J 6 bases; nucleotides not matched to a gene: 19. Germline assignment: CDR1 SGHRS and CDR2 YFSETQ. This clonotype originated in a man aged 25 to 40 in good health and CMV-seronegative. The V and J genes are TRBV5-1 and TRBJ2-7, with 10 positions matching TRBD1. Input material: PBMCs. The DNA of the CDR3 is TGCGCCAGCTACCACCCTAACGGGACAGGGGTCGTCAGCGAGCAGTACTTC. Its protein product is CASYHPNGTGVVSEQYF.